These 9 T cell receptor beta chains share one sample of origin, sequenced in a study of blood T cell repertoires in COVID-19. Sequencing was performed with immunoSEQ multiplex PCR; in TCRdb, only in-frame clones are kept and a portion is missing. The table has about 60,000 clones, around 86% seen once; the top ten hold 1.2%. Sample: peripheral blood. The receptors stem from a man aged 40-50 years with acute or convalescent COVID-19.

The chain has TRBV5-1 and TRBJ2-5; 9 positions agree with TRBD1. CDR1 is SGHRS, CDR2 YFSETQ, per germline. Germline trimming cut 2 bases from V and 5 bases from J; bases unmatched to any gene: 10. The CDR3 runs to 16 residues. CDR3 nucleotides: TGCGCCAGCAGCTTAAATGGACAGGGGACGTTGGAGACCCAGTACTTC. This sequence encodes CASSLNGQGTLETQYF.

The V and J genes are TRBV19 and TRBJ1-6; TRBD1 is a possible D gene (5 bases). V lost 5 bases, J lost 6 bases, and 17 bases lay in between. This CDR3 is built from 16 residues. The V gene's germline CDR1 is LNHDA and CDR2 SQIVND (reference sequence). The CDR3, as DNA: TGTGCCAGTAGTCCACAGAAGACAGCCCTTAATTCACCCCTCCACTTT. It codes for CASSPQKTALNSPLHF.

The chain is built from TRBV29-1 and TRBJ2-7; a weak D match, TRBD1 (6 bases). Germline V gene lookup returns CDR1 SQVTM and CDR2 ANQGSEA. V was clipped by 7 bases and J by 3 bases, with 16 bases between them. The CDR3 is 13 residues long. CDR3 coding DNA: TGCAGCGCCCAGGTAGGGGGTCGCTACGAGCAGTACTTC. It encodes CSAQVGGRYEQYF.

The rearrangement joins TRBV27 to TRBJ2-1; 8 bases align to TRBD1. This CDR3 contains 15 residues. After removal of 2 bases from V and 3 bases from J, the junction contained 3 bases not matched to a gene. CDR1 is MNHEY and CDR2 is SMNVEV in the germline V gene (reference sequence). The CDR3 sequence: CASSLRQGFYNEQFF. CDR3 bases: TGTGCCAGCAGTTTACGACAGGGGTTCTACAATGAGCAGTTCTTC.

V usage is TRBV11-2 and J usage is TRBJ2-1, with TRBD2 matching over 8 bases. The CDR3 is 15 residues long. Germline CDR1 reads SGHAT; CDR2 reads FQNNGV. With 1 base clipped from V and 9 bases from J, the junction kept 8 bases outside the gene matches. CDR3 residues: CASSLVVGLEGEQFF. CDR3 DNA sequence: TGTGCCAGCAGCTTAGTGGTGGGACTAGAAGGTGAGCAGTTCTTC.

The CDR3 loop reads CASSQEVFGRPRTGELFF. The DNA for the CDR3 is TGCGCCAGCAGCCAAGAGGTATTTGGGCGCCCGAGAACCGGGGAGCTGTTTTTT. The chain recombines TRBV4-1 with TRBJ2-2; no definite D call. CDR1 is MGHRA, CDR2 YSYEKL, per germline. The CDR3 length is 18 residues. Trimming took 0 bases from V and 5 from J, leaving 19 bases between them.

The CDR3 sequence is CASSVEIQGVSYEQYF. The CDR3 DNA follows: TGTGCCAGCAGTGTCGAAATACAGGGGGTTTCCTACGAGCAGTACTTC. V gene TRBV6-1 combines with J gene TRBJ2-7; 8 bases line up with TRBD1. Germline CDR1 MNHNS, CDR2 SASEGT. J gave up 1 base and V 4 bases, and 9 bases lay outside the gene matches. There are 16 residues in the CDR3.

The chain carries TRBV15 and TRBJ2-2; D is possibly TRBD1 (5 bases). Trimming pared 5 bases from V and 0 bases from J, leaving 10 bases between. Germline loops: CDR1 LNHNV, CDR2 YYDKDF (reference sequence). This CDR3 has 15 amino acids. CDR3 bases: TGTGCCACCAGCTTACAGGCTACGAACACCGGGGAGCTGTTTTTT. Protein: CATSLQATNTGELFF.

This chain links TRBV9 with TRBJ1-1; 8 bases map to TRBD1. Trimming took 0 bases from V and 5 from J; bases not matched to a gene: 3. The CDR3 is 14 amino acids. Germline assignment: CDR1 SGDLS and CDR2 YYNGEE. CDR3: CASSVVTGGTEAFF. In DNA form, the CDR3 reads TGTGCCAGCAGCGTAGTAACAGGGGGTACTGAAGCTTTCTTT.